The 20 T cell receptor beta chains given below trace back to one sample, sequenced in a study of cytomegalovirus exposure and HLA in healthy donors (dated by TCRdb to 2015 to 2018). Libraries were made using the immunoSEQ multiplex PCR assay. For the multiplex PCR, a mixture combining 60 forward primers for TCR Vbeta segments and 13 reverse primers for TCR Jbeta segments was used. This immuneACCESS table, as held by TCRdb, lists in-frame sequences with V and J called but not all clones. Of the missing ones, under half trace to an unresolved V gene in checked studies; the others have no known cause. The sample has 110,000 or so clones on record, around 85% of them singletons. The ten most abundant clones make up roughly 6.9% of the sample. Sequenced input: PBMCs. Source of these receptors: a man aged 25-45 years in good health and CMV-seropositive.

The rearrangement links TRBV6-1 to TRBJ2-7; a weak D match, TRBD1 (6 bases). The CDR3 runs 13 residues. The ends were cut back, 5 bases at V and 6 bases at J, with 14 bases in the middle. The germline CDR1 and CDR2 sequences are MNHNS and SASEGT. CDR3 sequence (DNA): TGTGCCAGCAGTATCACAGGGTCTAGCGAGCAGTACTTC. Translating gives CASSITGSSEQYF.

The rearrangement uses TRBV30 and TRBJ1-3, with TRBD1 matching over 7 bases. V trimming: 5 bases; J trimming: 0 bases; junction bases outside the gene matches: 1. CDR3 length: 13 amino acids. Germline CDR1 is GTSNPN and CDR2 is SVGIG (reference sequence). CDR3 residues: CAWDRDSGNTIYF. The CDR3 DNA follows: TGTGCCTGGGACAGGGACTCTGGAAACACCATATATTTT.

V gene TRBV27 combines with J gene TRBJ2-7, with TRBD1 matching 7 bases. V shed 5 bases and J 2 bases; nucleotides not matched to a gene: 18. Germline loops: CDR1 MNHEY, CDR2 SMNVEV (reference sequence). This CDR3 is 18 amino acids long. The CDR3 spells CASSTTRGISSLPYEQYF. As DNA, the CDR3 is TGTGCCAGCAGTACCACCAGGGGGATTTCTAGTCTTCCCTACGAGCAGTACTTC.

This clone was seen more than once but under ten times. The chain employs TRBV5-1 and TRBJ2-3; TRBD2 might be the D (5 bases). There are 13 residues in the CDR3. Trimming took off 0 bases at V and 4 bases at J, with 6 bases between the two ends. CDR1 is SGHRS and CDR2 is YFSETQ in the germline V gene. CDR3 DNA: TGCGCCAGCAGCTTGGGAGCGGCAGATACGCAGTATTTT. This encodes CASSLGAADTQYF.

The rearrangement links TRBV29-1 to TRBJ1-1; D is unresolved. The germline CDR1 and CDR2 sequences are SQVTM and ANQGSEA. The CDR3 is 12 residues long. V dropped 2 bases and J dropped 0 bases, with 4 bases sitting between them. Here the CDR3 DNA reads TGCAGCGTTGAAACACTGAACACTGAAGCTTTCTTT. It yields the protein CSVETLNTEAFF.

The chain combines TRBV27 with TRBJ2-7; 11 nucleotides line up with TRBD1. The length of the CDR3 is 14 residues. The germline V gene encodes CDR1 MNHEY and CDR2 SMNVEV (reference sequence). V was clipped by 6 bases and J by 5 bases; unmatched bases: 6. The CDR3 nucleotides are TGTGCCAGCAGACTGGACAGGGGGCAAGACGAGCAGTACTTC. Amino acids: CASRLDRGQDEQYF.

J is TRBJ1-4 and V is TRBV19, with D tentatively TRBD1 (6 bases). The CDR3 spans 15 residues. Trimming shortened V by 5 bases and J by 8 bases, and 18 bases separated the two germline ends. Germline V gives CDR1 LNHDA, CDR2 SQIVND (reference sequence). The CDR3 reads CASSPPDRSGEKLFF. The DNA for the CDR3 is TGTGCCAGTAGTCCGCCTGACAGGTCTGGCGAAAAACTGTTTTTT.

The V and J genes are TRBV7-9 and TRBJ1-1; D gene uncertain. The V end was cut by 3 bases, the J end by 3 bases, with 5 bases between. Germline-derived CDR1 and CDR2 are SEHNR and FQNEAQ (reference sequence). The CDR3 runs to 12 residues. Here the CDR3 DNA reads TGTGCCAGCAGCTTCGGTTACACTGAAGCTTTCTTT. This translates into CASSFGYTEAFF.

The chain is built from TRBV18 and TRBJ2-3; a possible D gene is TRBD1 (6 bases). The CDR3 spans 13 residues. V was pared by 3 bases and J by 4 bases, with 8 bases between. From germline, CDR1 is KGHSH and CDR2 LQKENI. The CDR3 loop is CASSPAGADTQYF. In DNA form, the CDR3 reads TGTGCCAGCTCACCGGCAGGGGCAGATACGCAGTATTTT.

The CDR3 DNA reads as TGTGCCAGCAGCCAGCGGGTCCTACATTCACCCCTCCACTTT. Translation: CASSQRVLHSPLHF. This chain uses TRBV14 with TRBJ1-6; D remains unclear. The CDR3 sequence is 14 residues long. Germline V lookup: CDR1 SGHDN, CDR2 FVKESK. V lost 3 bases and J 8 bases, leaving 11 bases between the germline ends.

V gene TRBV30 combines with J gene TRBJ2-3, with D possibly matching TRBD1 (6 bases). The length of the CDR3 is 14 residues. Germline V gene data show CDR1 as GTSNPN and CDR2 as SVGIG (reference sequence). The ends were cut back, 3 bases at V and 6 bases at J, with 16 bases in the middle. The CDR3 region is CAWSSLTGADTQYF. CDR3 in DNA: TGTGCCTGGAGCTCCTTGACAGGCGCGGATACGCAGTATTTT.

The chain couples TRBV5-4 to TRBJ1-2, with D tentatively TRBD1 (6 bases). Trimming took 4 bases from V and 4 from J, leaving 17 bases between them. This CDR3 has 15 residues. The germline V gene has CDR1 SGHNT and CDR2 YYREEE (reference sequence). CDR3 sequence reads: CASSDPGHPSYGYTF. The CDR3 coding sequence is TGTGCCAGCAGCGACCCGGGACATCCGTCCTATGGCTACACCTTC.

The sample holds a few counts of this clone. The chain couples TRBV15 to TRBJ2-7; perhaps TRBD1 as D (6 bases). Per the germline V gene, CDR1 is LNHNV and CDR2 is YYDKDF (reference sequence). There are 14 residues in the CDR3. V lost 0 bases and J 3 bases, leaving 9 bases between the germline ends. The chain's CDR3 is CATSRDRTDYEQYF. In DNA form, the CDR3 reads TGTGCCACCAGCAGAGATCGGACAGACTACGAGCAGTACTTC.

The chain links TRBV7-2 to TRBJ2-5; 13 bases line up with TRBD2. This CDR3 has 15 residues. Germline CDR1 is SGHTA and CDR2 is FQGNSA. Unmatched junction bases numbered 6, after V lost 4 bases and J lost 7 bases. The CDR3 DNA is TGTGCCAGCAGCTCGGGACTAGCGGGGTGGGGGACCCAGTACTTC. Encoded protein: CASSSGLAGWGTQYF.

The chain has TRBV9 and TRBJ2-1, with 8 bases aligning to TRBD2. The V segment lost 0 bases and the J segment 7 bases; nucleotides outside the gene matches: 3. There are 14 residues in the CDR3. The germline V gene has CDR1 SGDLS and CDR2 YYNGEE. The CDR3 spells CASSVEGLGNEQFF. CDR3 nucleotides: TGTGCCAGCAGCGTAGAGGGACTAGGGAATGAGCAGTTCTTC.

This chain connects TRBV20-1 to TRBJ2-1, with D possibly TRBD2 on 7 matching bases. Germline V CDR1 and CDR2: DFQATT, SNEGSKA (reference sequence). The CDR3 consists of 11 residues. Trimming left V 7 bases short and J 8 bases short, with 12 bases between. Here the CDR3 reads CSVQGRDEQFF. The CDR3 DNA reads TGCAGTGTCCAGGGGAGGGATGAGCAGTTCTTC.

V is TRBV4-1 and J is TRBJ1-1; maybe TRBD1 (6 bases). Looked up from germline, CDR1 is MGHRA and CDR2 is YSYEKL. Between the trimmed V and J ends, which lost 1 base and 5 bases, there was a span of 8 bases. CDR3 size: 13 residues. The CDR3 sequence: CASSQVGGTEAFF. The CDR3, as DNA: TGCGCCAGCAGCCAAGTAGGGGGAACTGAAGCTTTCTTT.

J is TRBJ2-1 and V is TRBV18, with 11 bases matching TRBD2. Per the germline V gene, CDR1 is KGHSH and CDR2 is LQKENI. The CDR3 loop spans 16 amino acids. V shed 1 base and J 5 bases; nucleotides not matched to a gene: 4. CDR3 sequence: CASSPRSSGGHNEQFF. The CDR3 DNA sequence: TGTGCCAGCTCACCACGGTCTAGCGGGGGGCACAATGAGCAGTTCTTC.

The V gene is TRBV7-8, the J gene TRBJ2-3; 14 positions agree with TRBD2. Germline CDR1 and CDR2: SGHVS and FQNEAQ. After removal of 4 bases from V and 1 base from J, the junction contained 1 base not matched to a gene. The CDR3 spans 16 residues. The CDR3 region has the DNA TGTGCCAGCAGCTGGGGACTAGCGGGGGGCACAGATACGCAGTATTTT. Its translation is CASSWGLAGGTDTQYF.

This clone was seen a handful of times. The chain links TRBV5-8 to TRBJ2-7; perhaps TRBD1 as D (7 bases). The CDR3 runs 15 residues. The germline gives CDR1 SGHTS, CDR2 YDEGEE. V was clipped by 4 bases and J by 5 bases, with 19 bases between them. DNA of the CDR3: TGTGCCAGCAGCCCCCACAGGGGATGGGGGGACGAGCAGTACTTC. It codes for CASSPHRGWGDEQYF. The full variable domain, with the rest looked up from reference TRBV5-8 and TRBJ2-7, is EAGVTQSPTHLIKTRGQQATLRCSPISGHTSVYWYQQALGLGLQFLLWYDEGEERNRGNFPPRFSGRQFPNYSSELNVNALELEDSALYLCASSPHRGWGDEQYFGPGTRLTVT.